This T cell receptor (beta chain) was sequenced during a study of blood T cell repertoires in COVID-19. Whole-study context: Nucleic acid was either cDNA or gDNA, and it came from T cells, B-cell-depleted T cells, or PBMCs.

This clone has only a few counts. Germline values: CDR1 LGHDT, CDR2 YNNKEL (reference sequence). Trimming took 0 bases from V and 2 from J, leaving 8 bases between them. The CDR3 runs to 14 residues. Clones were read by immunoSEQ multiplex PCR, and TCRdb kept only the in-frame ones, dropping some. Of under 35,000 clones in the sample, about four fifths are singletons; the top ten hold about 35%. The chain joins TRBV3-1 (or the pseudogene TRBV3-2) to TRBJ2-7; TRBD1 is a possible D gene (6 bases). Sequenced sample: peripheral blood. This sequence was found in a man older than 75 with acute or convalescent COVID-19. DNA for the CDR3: TGTGCCAGCAGCCAAGATACAGGGACCTACGAGCAGTACTTC. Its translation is CASSQDTGTYEQYF.